These 18 T cell receptor beta chains share one sample of origin, sequenced in a study of blood T cell repertoires in COVID-19. Here immunoSEQ multiplex PCR was the method, and the copy in TCRdb shows in-frame clones only, minus some. This table has fewer than 450,000 clones, roughly 90% appearing once. The sequencing sample was made of PBMCs or T cells enriched from blood (not recorded which). These receptors were collected from a woman in her thirties or forties with acute COVID-19.

The rearrangement joins TRBV30 to TRBJ2-3; TRBD2 aligns across 10 bases. This CDR3 spans 15 amino acids. J was trimmed by 4 bases and V by 0 bases; bases with no gene match: 4. Germline CDR1 is GTSNPN and CDR2 is SVGIG (reference sequence). CDR3 DNA sequence: TGTGCCTGGAGTGTGGGTAGCGGGGGGCCAGATACGCAGTATTTT. It translates to CAWSVGSGGPDTQYF.

This chain joins TRBV19 and TRBJ2-7; TRBD1 agrees at 7 bases. Germline V gene sequence: CDR1 LNHDA, CDR2 SQIVND (reference sequence). Losses at the gene ends were 5 bases for V and 0 bases for J; bases not matched to a gene: 4. The CDR3 runs 14 residues. The CDR3 sequence: CASSPDRDSYEQYF. CDR3 coding DNA: TGTGCCAGTAGTCCAGACAGGGACTCCTACGAGCAGTACTTC.

The chain employs TRBV5-8 and TRBJ2-1; the match to TRBD2 covers 12 bases. V lost 4 bases and J lost 9; bases outside the gene matches: 11. Germline loops: CDR1 SGHTS, CDR2 YDEGEE. This CDR3 has 16 residues. CDR3 nucleotides: TGTGCCAGCAGCCATCTGGGACTAGCGGGTCGGGGTGAGCAGTTCTTC. Translating it yields CASSHLGLAGRGEQFF.

The chain links TRBV6-5 to TRBJ1-4, with unresolved D. The V and J ends lost 6 bases and 8 bases respectively, with 10 bases between them. From germline, CDR1 is MNHEY and CDR2 SVGAGI. The length of the CDR3 is 12 residues. CDR3 DNA: TGTGCCAGCAGAGGAGTTGCGGAAAAACTGTTTTTT. This sequence encodes CASRGVAEKLFF.

This chain links TRBV5-1 with TRBJ2-2; 8 bases agree with TRBD2. This CDR3 region has 14 residues. Losses at the gene ends were 0 bases for V and 7 bases for J; bases not matched to a gene: 2. The germline CDR1 and CDR2 sequences are SGHRS and YFSETQ. Here the CDR3 DNA reads TGCGCCAGCAGCTTGGATCTAGCGGGCGGGGAGCTGTTTTTT. This codes for CASSLDLAGGELFF. Using reference TRBV5-1 and TRBJ2-2 for the parts outside the CDR3, the full variable domain is KAGVTQTPRYLIKTRGQQVTLSCSPISGHRSVSWYQQTPGQGLQFLFEYFSETQRNKGNFPGRFSGRQFSNSRSEMNVSTLELGDSALYLCASSLDLAGGELFFGEGSRLTVL.

The chain combines TRBV4-2 with TRBJ2-3, with 7 bases identical to TRBD1. CDR1 is LGHNA, CDR2 YNFKEQ, per germline. This CDR3 has 15 residues. The V gene end was trimmed by 2 bases and the J gene end by 4 bases; junction bases not matched to a gene: 6. The CDR3: CASSQPTQGADTQYF. CDR3 DNA: TGTGCCAGCAGCCAACCGACGCAGGGGGCAGATACGCAGTATTTT.

This sequence joins TRBV6-5 and TRBJ2-2; TRBD1 matches 9 bases. The junction had 6 bases not matched to a gene; V was cut back by 1 base and J by 6 bases. Germline V CDR1 and CDR2: MNHEY, SVGAGI. The CDR3 is 16 amino acids. The CDR3 coding sequence is TGTGCCAGCAGTTACTTGGGGACAGGGAGGCCCGGGGAGCTGTTTTTT. As protein: CASSYLGTGRPGELFF.

The gene calls are TRBV4-2 and TRBJ2-7; TRBD2 agrees at 7 bases. With 1 base clipped from V and 2 bases from J, the junction kept 2 bases outside the gene matches. The V gene's germline CDR1 is LGHNA and CDR2 YNFKEQ. The CDR3 has 14 amino acids. The CDR3 here is CASSQAGGPYEQYF. CDR3 nucleotides: TGTGCCAGCAGCCAAGCGGGGGGACCCTACGAGCAGTACTTC.

This chain links TRBV4-2 with TRBJ1-1, with D unresolved. Germline CDR1 and CDR2: LGHNA and YNFKEQ. The germline V and J ends were trimmed by 1 base and 5 bases, with 11 bases remaining between them. CDR3 size: 14 residues. CDR3 protein: CASSQVGGGTEAFF. Written as DNA, the CDR3 is TGTGCCAGCAGCCAAGTCGGAGGAGGGACTGAAGCTTTCTTT.

This clone was observed a single time. In DNA, the CDR3 is TGCAGTGCTCATCTAAACGAGCAGTACTTC. Its translation: CSAHLNEQYF. The chain employs TRBV20-1 and TRBJ2-7, with no clear D. V was clipped by 5 bases and J by 5 bases, with 7 bases between them. Per germline, CDR1 DFQATT and CDR2 SNEGSKA (reference sequence). This CDR3 has 10 amino acids.

J is TRBJ1-6 and V is TRBV5-5; D remains ambiguous. The V end lost 2 bases, the J end lost 7 bases, and 10 bases lay between the germline ends. CDR3 size: 14 residues. CDR1 SGHKS and CDR2 YYEKEE come from the germline V gene (reference sequence). The CDR3 sequence is CASSFSGENSPLHF. In DNA, the CDR3 is TGTGCCAGCAGCTTTTCCGGGGAGAATTCACCCCTCCACTTT.

This clone appeared once. The V call is TRBV6-2 or TRBV6-3, the J call TRBJ2-1, with 12 bases lining up with TRBD2. CDR3 length: 16 amino acids. CDR1 is MNHEY, CDR2 SVGEGT, per germline. V shed 5 bases, J shed 4 bases, and the junction held 6 bases outside the gene matches. CDR3: CASSQLAGGRYNEQFF. The CDR3 nucleotides are TGTGCCAGCAGTCAACTAGCGGGGGGCCGATACAATGAGCAGTTCTTC.

This clone was seen a handful of times. CDR3 sequence: CASSADRIQETQYF. For the CDR3, the DNA is TGTGCCAGCAGCGCAGACAGGATTCAAGAGACCCAGTACTTC. This chain connects TRBV7-9 to TRBJ2-5; TRBD1 might be the D (6 bases). The V and J ends lost 5 bases and 2 bases respectively, with 12 bases between them. The CDR3 totals 14 residues. Germline values: CDR1 SEHNR, CDR2 FQNEAQ (reference sequence).

The chain uses TRBV4-1 and TRBJ1-1; D may be TRBD1 (5 bases). This CDR3 has 16 amino acids. Germline V gene lookup returns CDR1 MGHRA and CDR2 YSYEKL. V was cut by 0 bases and J by 6 bases, with 17 bases left in between. The CDR3 DNA is TGCGCCAGCAGCCAAGATCGTTTGGGGGGGACCGCTGAAGCTTTCTTT. Translated, it gives CASSQDRLGGTAEAFF.

This clone was found a few times. This chain uses TRBV9 with TRBJ1-2; the match to TRBD1 covers 7 bases. CDR3 length: 13 amino acids. Unmatched junction bases numbered 5, after V lost 5 bases and J lost 4 bases. CDR1 and CDR2 (germline): SGDLS, YYNGEE. In DNA, the CDR3 is TGTGCCAGCAGGGCAGGGGGACCCTATGGCTACACCTTC. It translates to CASRAGGPYGYTF.

V is TRBV7-9 and J is TRBJ1-2, with D possibly TRBD1 on 6 matching bases. Germline V gives CDR1 SEHNR, CDR2 FQNEAQ (reference sequence). This CDR3 contains 15 residues. Trimming took off 2 bases at V and 6 bases at J, with 16 bases between the two ends. This CDR3 reads CASSLRAGEKNGYTF. The DNA for the CDR3 is TGTGCCAGCAGCTTAAGGGCAGGGGAGAAAAATGGCTACACCTTC.

The chain is built from TRBV19 and TRBJ2-7, with D unresolved. Germline CDR1 LNHDA, CDR2 SQIVND (reference sequence). The CDR3 has 10 amino acids. The germline V and J ends were trimmed by 8 bases and 3 bases, with 5 bases remaining between them. The CDR3 sequence: CASGSYEQYF. CDR3 coding DNA: TGTGCCAGTGGCAGCTACGAGCAGTACTTC.

CDR3 DNA: TGTGCCAGTAGTATAGGCCCCGGGGGAGGTGAGCAGTTCTTC. Its protein is CASSIGPGGGEQFF. This sequence joins TRBV19 and TRBJ2-1; a possible D gene is TRBD2 (6 bases). This CDR3 comprises 14 residues. Germline V CDR1 and CDR2: LNHDA, SQIVND (reference sequence). With 1 base removed from V and 9 bases from J, the gap between germline ends came to 13 bases.